The clone carrying this TCR beta chain was recorded a few times. This specimen belongs to a study of blood T cell repertoires in COVID-19. For the study at large: COVID-19 samples collected from the United States, Italy and Spain covered acute and convalescent phases.

TCRdb keeps only in-frame clones here, not all; method: immunoSEQ multiplex PCR. The sample consists of fewer than 400,000 clones, under 90% of them appearing once. Germline loops: CDR1 SGHRS, CDR2 YFSETQ. This CDR3 contains 14 residues. After removal of 0 bases from V and 3 bases from J, the junction contained 2 bases not matched to a gene. The sequence came from a man aged 60 to 69 who had recovered from COVID-19. The chain employs TRBV5-1 and TRBJ2-7; 8 positions agree with TRBD1. The sequencing input was PBMCs or T cells enriched from blood (not recorded which). The CDR3 DNA reads as TGCGCCAGCAGCTTGGGGACAGGGATCTACGAGCAGTACTTC. Encoded protein: CASSLGTGIYEQYF.